The text below deals with one T cell receptor beta chain. The data derive from a study of Graves' ophthalmopathy and Graves' hyperthyroidism. Study as a whole: By definition, stable hyperthyroidism involved no ophthalmopathy within 18 months of follow-up.

New diagnoses, under 2 months' duration, and ages 18 to 65 characterized the hyperthyroidism patients. Other autoimmune diseases, uncontrolled infections, pregnancy or lactation led to the exclusion of patients. Diagnosis relied on clinical symptoms, serum thyroxine, TRAb, thyroid ultrasound and orbital computed tomography. Using RNA transcripts, the TCR beta CDR3 regions were amplified. Following a first-round RT-PCR that used HTBI primers, a second-round multiplex PCR was carried out. MiXCR, run by TCRdb on the multiplex PCR reads, gives a single entry per CDR3 protein. The table has over a million distinct CDR3 sequences, roughly two fifths seen once; the top ten hold around 10%. The V gene end was trimmed by 2 bases and the J gene end by 4 bases; junction bases not matched to a gene: 7. The CDR3 sequence is 16 residues long. The germline gives CDR1 LGHDT, CDR2 YNNKEL (reference sequence).

Sequencing used peripheral blood or thyroid tissue (not recorded which). This receptor was obtained from an adult man with Graves' hyperthyroidism. The gene calls are TRBV3-1 and TRBJ2-7; 11 bases fit TRBD2. CDR3 sequence (DNA): TGTGCCAGCAGCCAAAAAACCGGGACTAGCGGATACGAGCAGTACTTC. It encodes CASSQKTGTSGYEQYF.